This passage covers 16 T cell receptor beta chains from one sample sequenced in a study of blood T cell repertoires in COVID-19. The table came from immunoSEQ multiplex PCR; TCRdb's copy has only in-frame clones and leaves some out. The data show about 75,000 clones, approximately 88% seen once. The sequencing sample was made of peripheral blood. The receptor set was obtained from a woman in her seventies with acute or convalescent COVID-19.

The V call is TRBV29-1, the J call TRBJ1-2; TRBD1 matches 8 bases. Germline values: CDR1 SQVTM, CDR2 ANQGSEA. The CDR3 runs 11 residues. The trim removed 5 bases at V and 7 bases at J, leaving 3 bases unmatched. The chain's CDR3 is CSVSTGGGYTF. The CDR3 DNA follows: TGCAGCGTTAGTACAGGGGGTGGCTACACCTTC. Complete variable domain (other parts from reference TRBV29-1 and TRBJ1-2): SAVISQKPSRDICQRGTSLTIQCQVDSQVTMMFWYRQQPGQSLTLIATANQGSEATYESGFVIDKFPISRPNLTFSTLTVSNMSPEDSSIYLCSVSTGGGYTFGSGTRLTVV.

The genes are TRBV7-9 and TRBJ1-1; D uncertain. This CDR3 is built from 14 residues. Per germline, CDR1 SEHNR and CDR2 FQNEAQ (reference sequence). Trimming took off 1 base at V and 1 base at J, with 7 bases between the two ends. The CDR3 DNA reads TGTGCCAGCAGCTTAGTGCGGTCGAACACTGAAGCTTTCTTT. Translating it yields CASSLVRSNTEAFF.

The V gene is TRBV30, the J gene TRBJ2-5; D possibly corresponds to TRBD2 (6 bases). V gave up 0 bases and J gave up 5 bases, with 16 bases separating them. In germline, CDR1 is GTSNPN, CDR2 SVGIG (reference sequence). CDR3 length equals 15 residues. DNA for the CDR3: TGTGCCTGGAGTGTAAGTGGCGGGAAGCAGGAGACCCAGTACTTC. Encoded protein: CAWSVSGGKQETQYF.

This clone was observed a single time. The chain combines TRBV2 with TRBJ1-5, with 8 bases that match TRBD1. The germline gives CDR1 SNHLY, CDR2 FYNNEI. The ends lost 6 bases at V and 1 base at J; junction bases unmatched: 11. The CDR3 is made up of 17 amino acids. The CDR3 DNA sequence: TGTGCCAGCAGGGCGGACAGGGAGGGTGGGAGCAATCAGCCCCAGCATTTT. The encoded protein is CASRADREGGSNQPQHF.

This CDR3 reads CATRQGPYEQYF. In DNA form, the CDR3 reads TGTGCCACCAGACAGGGGCCCTACGAGCAGTACTTC. The gene calls are TRBV2 and TRBJ2-7; 8 bases are shared with TRBD1. V shed 10 bases and J 2 bases; nucleotides not matched to a gene: 4. The CDR3 totals 12 residues. The germline V gene encodes CDR1 SNHLY and CDR2 FYNNEI. Full variable domain (remainder filled in from reference TRBV2 and TRBJ2-7): EPEVTQTPSHQVTQMGQEVILRCVPISNHLYFYWYRQILGQKVEFLVSFYNNEISEKSEIFDDQFSVERPDGSNFTLKIRSTKLEDSAMYFCATRQGPYEQYFGPGTRLTVT.

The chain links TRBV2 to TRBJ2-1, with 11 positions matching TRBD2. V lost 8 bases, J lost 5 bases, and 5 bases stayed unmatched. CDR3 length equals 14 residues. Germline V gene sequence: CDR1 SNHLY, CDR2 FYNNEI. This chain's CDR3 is CASRGGLADNEQFF. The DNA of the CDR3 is TGTGCCAGCCGGGGGGGACTAGCGGACAATGAGCAGTTCTTC.

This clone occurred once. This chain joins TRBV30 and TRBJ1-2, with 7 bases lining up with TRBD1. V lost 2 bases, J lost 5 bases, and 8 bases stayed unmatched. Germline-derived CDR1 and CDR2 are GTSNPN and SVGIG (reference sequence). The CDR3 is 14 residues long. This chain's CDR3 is CAWSTSGGWYGYTF. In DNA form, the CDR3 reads TGTGCCTGGAGTACATCAGGGGGGTGGTATGGCTACACCTTC.

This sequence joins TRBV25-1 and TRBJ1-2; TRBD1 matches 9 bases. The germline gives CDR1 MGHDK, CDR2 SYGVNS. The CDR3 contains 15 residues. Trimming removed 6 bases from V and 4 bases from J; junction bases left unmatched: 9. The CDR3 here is CASRPNTGGRYGYTF. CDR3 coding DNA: TGTGCCAGCAGACCCAATACAGGGGGCCGCTATGGCTACACCTTC.

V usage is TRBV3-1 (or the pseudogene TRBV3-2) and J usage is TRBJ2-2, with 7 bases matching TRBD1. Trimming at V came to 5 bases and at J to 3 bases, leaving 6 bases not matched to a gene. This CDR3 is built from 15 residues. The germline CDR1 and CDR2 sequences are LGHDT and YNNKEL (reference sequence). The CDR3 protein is CASSFDRAYTGELFF. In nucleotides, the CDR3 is TGTGCCAGCAGCTTCGACAGGGCCTACACCGGGGAGCTGTTTTTT.

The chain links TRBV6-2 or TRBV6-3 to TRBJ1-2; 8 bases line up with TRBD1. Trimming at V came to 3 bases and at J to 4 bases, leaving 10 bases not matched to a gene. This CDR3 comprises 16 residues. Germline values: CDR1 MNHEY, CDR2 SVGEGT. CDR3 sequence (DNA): TGTGCCAGCAGTTATTCCAGACAGGGGAGAGGCTATGGCTACACCTTC. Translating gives CASSYSRQGRGYGYTF.

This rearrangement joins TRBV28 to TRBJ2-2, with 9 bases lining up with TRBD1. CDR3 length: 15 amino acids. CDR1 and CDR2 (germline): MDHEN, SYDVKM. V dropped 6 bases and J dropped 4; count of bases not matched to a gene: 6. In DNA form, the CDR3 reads TGTGCCAGCAGCCCGGGACAGGGCCCCACCGGGGAGCTGTTTTTT. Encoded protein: CASSPGQGPTGELFF.

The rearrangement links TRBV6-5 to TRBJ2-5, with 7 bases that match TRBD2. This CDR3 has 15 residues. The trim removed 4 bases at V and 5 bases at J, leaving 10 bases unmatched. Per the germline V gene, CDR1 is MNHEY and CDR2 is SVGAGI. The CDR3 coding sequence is TGTGCCAGCAGTTCTATCGGACTAGTAGGGGAGACCCAGTACTTC. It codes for CASSSIGLVGETQYF.

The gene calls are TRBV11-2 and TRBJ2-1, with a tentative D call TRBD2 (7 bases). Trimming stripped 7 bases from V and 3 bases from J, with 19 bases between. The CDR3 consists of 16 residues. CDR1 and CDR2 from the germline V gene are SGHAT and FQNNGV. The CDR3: CASTGGGDRLYNEQFF. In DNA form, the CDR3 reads TGTGCCAGCACGGGAGGAGGAGACAGGCTCTACAATGAGCAGTTCTTC.

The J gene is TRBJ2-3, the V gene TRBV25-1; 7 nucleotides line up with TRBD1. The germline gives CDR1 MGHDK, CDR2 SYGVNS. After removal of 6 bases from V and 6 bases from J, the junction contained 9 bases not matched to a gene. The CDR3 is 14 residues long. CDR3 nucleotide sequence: TGTGCCAGCAGAGGGACAGCTAAGGGGGATACGCAGTATTTT. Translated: CASRGTAKGDTQYF.

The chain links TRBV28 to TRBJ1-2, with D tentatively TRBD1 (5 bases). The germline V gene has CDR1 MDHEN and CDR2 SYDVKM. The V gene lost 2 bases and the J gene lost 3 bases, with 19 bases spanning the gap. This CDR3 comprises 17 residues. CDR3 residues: CASSLIVGEVLDYGYTF. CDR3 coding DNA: TGTGCCAGCAGTTTAATCGTGGGGGAGGTCCTCGACTATGGCTACACCTTC.

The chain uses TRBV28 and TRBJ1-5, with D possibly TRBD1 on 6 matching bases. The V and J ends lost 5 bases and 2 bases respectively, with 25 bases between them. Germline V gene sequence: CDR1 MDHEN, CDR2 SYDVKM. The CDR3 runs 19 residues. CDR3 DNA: TGTGCCAGCAGTATTCTACAGGGCTCGGGTCGATTCGGCAATCAGCCCCAGCATTTT. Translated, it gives CASSILQGSGRFGNQPQHF.